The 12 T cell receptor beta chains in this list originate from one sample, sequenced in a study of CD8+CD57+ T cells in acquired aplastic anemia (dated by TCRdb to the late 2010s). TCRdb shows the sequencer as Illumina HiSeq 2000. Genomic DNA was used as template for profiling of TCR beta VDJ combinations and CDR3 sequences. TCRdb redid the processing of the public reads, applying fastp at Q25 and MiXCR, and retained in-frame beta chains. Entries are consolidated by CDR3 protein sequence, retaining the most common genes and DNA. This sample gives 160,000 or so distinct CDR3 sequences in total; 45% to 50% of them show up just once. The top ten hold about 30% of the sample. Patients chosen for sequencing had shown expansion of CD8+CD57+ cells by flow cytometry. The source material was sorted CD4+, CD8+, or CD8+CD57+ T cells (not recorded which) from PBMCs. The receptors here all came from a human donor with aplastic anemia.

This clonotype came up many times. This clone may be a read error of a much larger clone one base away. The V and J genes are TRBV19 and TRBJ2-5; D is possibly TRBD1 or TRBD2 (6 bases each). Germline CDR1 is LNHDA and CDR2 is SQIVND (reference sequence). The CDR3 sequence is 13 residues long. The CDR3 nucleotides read TGTGCCAGTCGAGGGGGGACGGAAGAGACCCGGTACTTC. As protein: CASRGGTEETRYF.

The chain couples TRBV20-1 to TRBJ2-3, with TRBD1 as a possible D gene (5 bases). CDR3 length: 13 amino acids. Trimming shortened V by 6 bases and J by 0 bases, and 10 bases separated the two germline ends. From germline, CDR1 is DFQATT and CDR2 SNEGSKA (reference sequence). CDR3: CSAGAGSTDTQYF. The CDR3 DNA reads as TGCAGTGCCGGAGCAGGGAGCACAGATACGCAGTATTTT.

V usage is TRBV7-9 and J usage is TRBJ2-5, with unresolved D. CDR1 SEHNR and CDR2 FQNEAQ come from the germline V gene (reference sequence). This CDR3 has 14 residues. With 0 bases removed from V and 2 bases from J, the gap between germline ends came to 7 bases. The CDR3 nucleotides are TGTGCCAGCAGCTTAGCGGGGAATCAAGAGACCCAGTACTTC. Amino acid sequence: CASSLAGNQETQYF.

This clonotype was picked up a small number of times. CDR3 loop: CASRTGRNSPLHF. The CDR3 nucleotides are TGTGCCAGCCGGACAGGGCGAAATTCACCCCTCCACTTT. The gene calls are TRBV2 and TRBJ1-6; 8 nucleotides match TRBD1. Germline V CDR1 and CDR2: SNHLY, FYNNEI. V gave up 8 bases and J gave up 7 bases; unmatched junction bases: 4. This CDR3 contains 13 residues.

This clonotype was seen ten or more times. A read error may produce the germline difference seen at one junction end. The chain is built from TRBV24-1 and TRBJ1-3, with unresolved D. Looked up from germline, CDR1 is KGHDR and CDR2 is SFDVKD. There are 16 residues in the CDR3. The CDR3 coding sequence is TGTGCCACCAGTGACCACGACACATTTTCTTTCGAGACCATGTATTTT. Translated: CATSDHDTFSFETMYF.

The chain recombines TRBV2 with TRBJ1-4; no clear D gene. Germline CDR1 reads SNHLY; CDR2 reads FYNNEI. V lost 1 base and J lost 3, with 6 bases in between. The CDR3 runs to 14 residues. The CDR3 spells CASSEGHSNEKLFF. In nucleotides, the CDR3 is TGTGCCAGCAGTGAAGGTCACTCTAATGAAAAACTGTTTTTT. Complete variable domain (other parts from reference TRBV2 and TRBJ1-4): EPEVTQTPSHQVTQMGQEVILRCVPISNHLYFYWYRQILGQKVEFLVSFYNNEISEKSEIFDDQFSVERPDGSNFTLKIRSTKLEDSAMYFCASSEGHSNEKLFFGSGTQLSVL.

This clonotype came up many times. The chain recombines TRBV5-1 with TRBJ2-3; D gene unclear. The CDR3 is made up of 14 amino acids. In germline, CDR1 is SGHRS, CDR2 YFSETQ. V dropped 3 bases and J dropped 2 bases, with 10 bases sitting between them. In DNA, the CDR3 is TGCGCCAGCAGCTCGTTGGTCGACACAGATACGCAGTATTTT. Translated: CASSSLVDTDTQYF.

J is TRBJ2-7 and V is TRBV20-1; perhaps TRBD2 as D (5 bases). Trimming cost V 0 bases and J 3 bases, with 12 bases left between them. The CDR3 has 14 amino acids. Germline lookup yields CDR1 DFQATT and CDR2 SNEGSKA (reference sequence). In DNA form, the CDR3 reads TGCAGTGCTAGAGATCCGCCTAGCTTCTACGAGCAGTACTTC. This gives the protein CSARDPPSFYEQYF.

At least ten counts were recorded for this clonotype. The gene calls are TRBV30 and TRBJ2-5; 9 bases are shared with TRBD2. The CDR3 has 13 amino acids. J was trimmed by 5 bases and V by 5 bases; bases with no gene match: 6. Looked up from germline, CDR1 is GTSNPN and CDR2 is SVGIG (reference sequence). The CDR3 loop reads CAWLAGGWETQYF. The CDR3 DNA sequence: TGTGCCTGGCTGGCGGGAGGGTGGGAGACCCAGTACTTC.

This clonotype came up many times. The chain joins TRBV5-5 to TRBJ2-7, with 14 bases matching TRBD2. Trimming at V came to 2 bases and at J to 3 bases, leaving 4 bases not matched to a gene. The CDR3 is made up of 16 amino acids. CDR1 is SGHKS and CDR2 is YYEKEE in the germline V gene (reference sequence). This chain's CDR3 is CASSFSGTSGSYEQYF. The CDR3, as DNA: TGTGCCAGCAGCTTCTCCGGGACTAGCGGGAGCTACGAGCAGTACTTC.

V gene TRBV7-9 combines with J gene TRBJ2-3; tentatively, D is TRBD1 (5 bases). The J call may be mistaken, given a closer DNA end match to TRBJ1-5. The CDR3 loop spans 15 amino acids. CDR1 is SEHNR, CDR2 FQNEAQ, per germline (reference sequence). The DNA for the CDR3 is TGTGCCAGCAGCTTAGTGGCCAGAGGGGCAGATACGCAGCATTTT. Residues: CASSLVARGADTQHF.

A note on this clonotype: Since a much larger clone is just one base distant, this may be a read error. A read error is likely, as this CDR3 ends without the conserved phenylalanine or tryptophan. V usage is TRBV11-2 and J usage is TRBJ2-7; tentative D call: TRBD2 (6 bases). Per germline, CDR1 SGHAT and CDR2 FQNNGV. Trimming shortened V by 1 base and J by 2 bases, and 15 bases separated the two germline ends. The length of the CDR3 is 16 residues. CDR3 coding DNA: TGTGCCAGCAGCTTAGTAGGGGCAGGAGGGGCCTACGAGCAGTACCTC. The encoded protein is CASSLVGAGGAYEQYL.